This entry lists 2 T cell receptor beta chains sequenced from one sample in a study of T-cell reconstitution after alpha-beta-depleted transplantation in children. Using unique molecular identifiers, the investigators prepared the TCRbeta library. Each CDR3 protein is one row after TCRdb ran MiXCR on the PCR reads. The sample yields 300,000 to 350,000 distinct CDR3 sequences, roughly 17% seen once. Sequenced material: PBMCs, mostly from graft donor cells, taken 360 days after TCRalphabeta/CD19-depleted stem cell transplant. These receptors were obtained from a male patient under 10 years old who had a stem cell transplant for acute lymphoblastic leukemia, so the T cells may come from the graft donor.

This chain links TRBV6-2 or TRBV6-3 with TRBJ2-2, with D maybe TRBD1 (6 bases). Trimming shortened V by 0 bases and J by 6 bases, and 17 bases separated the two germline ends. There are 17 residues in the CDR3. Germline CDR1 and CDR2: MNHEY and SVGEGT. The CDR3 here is CASSYSSSGVDAGELFF. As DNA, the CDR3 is TGTGCCAGCAGTTACTCGAGCTCAGGGGTGGACGCCGGGGAGCTGTTTTTT.

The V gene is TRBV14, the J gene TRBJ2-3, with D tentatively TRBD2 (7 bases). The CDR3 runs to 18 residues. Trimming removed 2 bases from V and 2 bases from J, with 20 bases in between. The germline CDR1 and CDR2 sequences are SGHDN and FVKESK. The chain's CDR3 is CASSQSRGGAQATDTQYF. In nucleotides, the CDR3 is TGTGCCAGCAGCCAATCACGAGGGGGGGCACAGGCCACAGATACGCAGTATTTT.